This T cell receptor (beta chain) was recorded in a study of blood T cell repertoires in COVID-19 (dated by TCRdb to about 2020). About the full investigation: Samples from collaborators originated in the United States, Italy and Spain and spanned both the acute and convalescent phases of COVID-19. The material from the prospective study consisted of cDNA or gDNA derived from T cells, B-cell-depleted T cells, or PBMCs. Subjects who had been exposed to COVID-19, were actively infected with it, or had recovered from it provided the deeply sampled blood TCRbeta repertoires that made up the dataset. The repertoires were made available in a free public database intended to serve as a resource for research on the immune response to SARS-CoV-2. Samples came from the ongoing ImmuneRACE study (first 160 participants) plus 1,254 subjects from 6 global collaborators. Sample metadata almost always included a de-identified subject ID, COVID-19 status, age in years and sex. Where available, HLA class I and class II types were obtained from metadata supplied by the sample provider rather than from assay-based typing.

TCRbeta CDR3 regions were amplified from genomic DNA using the immunoSEQ Assay, a bias-controlled multiplex PCR. As for how the authors treated the data: The number of nucleated cells in each sample was estimated by amplification of reference gene primers within the assay. Sequence reads were collapsed and filtered to measure the absolute abundance of every unique TCRbeta CDR3 rearrangement. For each sample, productive Simpson clonality was calculated by taking the square root of Simpson's diversity index across productive rearrangements. Entries here come from immuneACCESS through TCRdb and include only in-frame sequences with V and J called. Some clones fail to appear in such tables; in the studies checked, an unresolved V gene covers under half of the shortfall, and the cause of the remainder is unknown. V and J calls and clone size are copied from that table; D and trimming were computed from the DNA. In all, the sample holds about 240,000 clones, and around 86% of those were seen once. The ten largest clones represent around an eighth of the sample.

As regards this clone: What this receptor recognizes is not known. Base qualities are missing; no much larger clone stands one base away. This sample also contains other DNA sequences that code for the same CDR3.

V and J lose 0 bases and 2 bases, and a span of 11 bases separates them. The CDR3 holds 15 amino acids from the cysteine to the phenylalanine. Only CDR3 DNA is held: 45 bases, read in frame from base 1. CDR1 and CDR2 are drawn from the germline V gene (reference sequence): SGHNT, YYREEE. The collaborating institutions used their own protocols to collect whole blood in K2EDTA tubes. Collaborator samples were shipped for TCRbeta analysis as frozen whole blood, isolated PBMCs, or DNA extracted from either sample type. The paper as a whole reports these results and caveats: How much clinical and demographic metadata was included differed by source and by participant, and the metadata was provided uncurated.

The sequenced sample was peripheral blood. The sequence came from an elderly man with acute or convalescent COVID-19. The rearranged chain carries TRBV5-4 and TRBJ1-1; 6 matching bases give a weak D call of TRBD1. The DNA sequence is given as TGTGCCAGCAGCTTGGCGGGGGGCGCTAACACTGAAGCTTTCTTT. Its product reads: CASSLAGGANTEAFF.